Below are 14 T cell receptor beta chains sequenced from a single sample in a study of blood T cell repertoires in COVID-19. Profiled with immunoSEQ multiplex PCR; TCRdb holds only in-frame clones, not every one. The data hold 650,000 to 800,000 clones, with more than 80% observed a single time. The sequenced sample was peripheral blood. All receptors derive from a woman aged 18-29 years with acute or convalescent COVID-19.

This clone showed up just once. The chain joins TRBV9 to TRBJ2-2; a weak D match, TRBD2 (6 bases). There are 16 residues in the CDR3. Trimming pared 4 bases from V and 0 bases from J, leaving 13 bases between. CDR1 is SGDLS and CDR2 is YYNGEE in the germline V gene. Written as DNA, the CDR3 is TGTGCCAGCAGCACCCGGGAGCGGACGAACACCGGGGAGCTGTTTTTT. Translation: CASSTRERTNTGELFF. The whole variable domain, filled in from reference TRBV9 and TRBJ2-2, reads DSGVTQTPKHLITATGQRVTLRCSPRSGDLSVYWYQQSLDQGLQFLIQYYNGEERAKGNILERFSAQQFPDLHSELNLSSLELGDSALYFCASSTRERTNTGELFFGEGSRLTVL.

The J gene is TRBJ2-7, the V gene TRBV6-2 or TRBV6-3, with a weak D call TRBD1 (6 bases). CDR1 and CDR2 (germline): MNHEY, SVGEGT. The CDR3 extends over 13 amino acids. The V and J ends lost 6 bases and 2 bases respectively, with 11 bases between them. The chain's CDR3 is CASSRQETYEQYF. In DNA form, the CDR3 reads TGTGCCAGCAGCAGACAGGAGACCTACGAGCAGTACTTC.

The chain employs TRBV19 and TRBJ2-7; D call uncertain. Germline values: CDR1 LNHDA, CDR2 SQIVND (reference sequence). The ends were cut back, 4 bases at V and 3 bases at J, with 4 bases in the middle. This CDR3 comprises 11 residues. As DNA, the CDR3 is TGTGCCAGTAGTAACAGCTACGAGCAGTACTTC. The encoded protein is CASSNSYEQYF.

The chain recombines TRBV6-5 with TRBJ1-2, with D possibly being TRBD1 (5 bases). Germline values: CDR1 MNHEY, CDR2 SVGAGI. The length of the CDR3 is 15 residues. Trimming shortened V by 6 bases and J by 5 bases, and 19 bases separated the two germline ends. The DNA of the CDR3 is TGTGCCAGCAGGGCCTTGGCCAGGGCGCTTTATGGCTACACCTTC. Protein: CASRALARALYGYTF.

This clone was detected a few times. The J gene is TRBJ1-1, the V gene TRBV4-2; D unresolved. The CDR3 totals 16 residues. The ends were cut back, 1 base at V and 5 bases at J, with 17 bases in the middle. In germline, CDR1 is LGHNA, CDR2 YNFKEQ. CDR3 protein: CASSQAPVGSGTEAFF. In nucleotides, the CDR3 is TGTGCCAGCAGCCAAGCGCCCGTCGGGTCGGGGACTGAAGCTTTCTTT.

This sequence joins TRBV10-3 and TRBJ1-2, with TRBD1 matching 11 bases. This CDR3 comprises 15 residues. Germline trimming cut 8 bases from V and 3 bases from J; bases unmatched to any gene: 8. Germline V lookup: CDR1 ENHRY, CDR2 SYGVKD. The DNA of the CDR3 is TGTGCCATCTTGGACAGGGGGCGCGGTGACTATGGCTACACCTTC. Translated: CAILDRGRGDYGYTF.

This clone is a singleton in its sample. This chain uses TRBV5-4 with TRBJ1-3, with a tentative D call TRBD1 (5 bases). Germline lookup yields CDR1 SGHNT and CDR2 YYREEE (reference sequence). The V and J ends lost 0 bases and 7 bases respectively, with 11 bases between them. The CDR3 has 14 amino acids. The CDR3 sequence is CASSLDRLMNTIYF. DNA of the CDR3: TGTGCCAGCAGCTTGGACAGGCTTATGAACACCATATATTTT.

This chain links TRBV19 with TRBJ1-2, with D tentatively TRBD1 (6 bases). Trimming shortened V by 7 bases and J by 8 bases, and 17 bases separated the two germline ends. Per the germline V gene, CDR1 is LNHDA and CDR2 is SQIVND (reference sequence). The CDR3 is 13 residues long. CDR3 in DNA: TGTGCCAGTACCCCGACTCAGGGGATCGGCTACACCTTC. Translating gives CASTPTQGIGYTF.

This clone was found a few times. This rearrangement joins TRBV7-9 to TRBJ1-6; the D is unclear. Germline V lookup: CDR1 SEHNR, CDR2 FQNEAQ (reference sequence). V lost 0 bases, J lost 14 bases, and 17 bases lay in between. This CDR3 has 15 residues. This chain's CDR3 is CASSLAGGPALSLHF. The CDR3 DNA reads TGTGCCAGCAGCTTAGCGGGAGGGCCCGCTTTATCCCTCCACTTT.

V is TRBV3-1 (or the pseudogene TRBV3-2) and J is TRBJ1-6; weak D call: TRBD1 (5 bases). Looked up from germline, CDR1 is LGHDT and CDR2 is YNNKEL (reference sequence). CDR3 size: 15 residues. V was pared by 2 bases and J by 7 bases, with 12 bases between. This chain's CDR3 is CASSQKIGANSPLHF. For the CDR3, the DNA is TGTGCCAGCAGCCAAAAGATTGGGGCAAATTCACCCCTCCACTTT.

The chain is built from TRBV3-1 (or the pseudogene TRBV3-2) and TRBJ2-7; D is perhaps TRBD2 (6 bases). Germline V gene sequence: CDR1 LGHDT, CDR2 YNNKEL (reference sequence). The CDR3 is 14 residues long. The V end lost 1 base, the J end lost 6 bases, and 13 bases lay between the germline ends. CDR3 sequence reads: CASSQVRRGGEQYF. The CDR3 DNA is TGTGCCAGCAGCCAAGTACGGCGGGGAGGCGAGCAGTACTTC.

The rearrangement links TRBV4-1 to TRBJ1-2; possible D gene TRBD1, 5 bases. The CDR3 consists of 16 residues. Germline V gene sequence: CDR1 MGHRA, CDR2 YSYEKL. Deletions cut 0 bases from V and 8 bases from J, with 19 bases between. In DNA, the CDR3 is TGCGCCAGCAGCCAAGATATTAATGTGGGGGGAGTGGGCTACACCTTC. Protein sequence: CASSQDINVGGVGYTF.

This sequence joins TRBV5-6 and TRBJ1-2; D might be TRBD1 (6 bases). The V end lost 2 bases, the J end lost 2 bases, and 25 bases lay between the germline ends. The germline CDR1 and CDR2 sequences are SGHDT and YYEEEE. CDR3 length: 19 amino acids. CDR3 region: CASSFTATGTLRFNYGYTF. CDR3 bases: TGTGCCAGCAGCTTCACGGCTACAGGGACATTACGATTCAACTATGGCTACACCTTC.

This clone turned up a few times. Mismatch with germline at one junction end may stem from a read error. This chain uses TRBV6-1 with TRBJ1-1; D unclear. This CDR3 has 12 residues. Germline V gene sequence: CDR1 MNHNS, CDR2 SASEGT. CDR3 sequence: CASREGSTEAFF. CDR3 DNA: TGTGCCAGCAGGGAAGGGAGCACTGAAGCTTTCTTT.